This entry is about one T cell receptor beta chain. Participants had their cohort set by participant-reported clinical history. This CDR3 is built from 14 residues. Trimming at V came to 6 bases and at J to 4 bases, leaving 6 bases not matched to a gene. In germline, CDR1 is LNHDA, CDR2 SQIVND (reference sequence). These data come from a study of blood T cell repertoires in COVID-19. Looking at the study overall: The analysed material was cDNA or gDNA that came from T cells, B-cell-depleted T cells, or PBMCs.

How the authors handled the data: Reference gene primers were amplified, and this amplification served to estimate nucleated cell counts. TCRdb keeps only in-frame clones here, not all; method: immunoSEQ multiplex PCR. That table furnishes V, J and clone size, whereas the DNA furnished D and trimming. The table has about 250,000 clones, around 90% seen once. The sequenced sample consisted of PBMCs or T cells enriched from blood (not recorded which). The chain is built from TRBV19 and TRBJ1-1; 9 bases align to TRBD1. The TCR originated in a woman aged 25-40 years with acute COVID-19. CDR3 loop: CASSRTGEGTEAFF. DNA of the CDR3: TGTGCCAGTAGCAGGACAGGGGAGGGCACTGAAGCTTTCTTT.